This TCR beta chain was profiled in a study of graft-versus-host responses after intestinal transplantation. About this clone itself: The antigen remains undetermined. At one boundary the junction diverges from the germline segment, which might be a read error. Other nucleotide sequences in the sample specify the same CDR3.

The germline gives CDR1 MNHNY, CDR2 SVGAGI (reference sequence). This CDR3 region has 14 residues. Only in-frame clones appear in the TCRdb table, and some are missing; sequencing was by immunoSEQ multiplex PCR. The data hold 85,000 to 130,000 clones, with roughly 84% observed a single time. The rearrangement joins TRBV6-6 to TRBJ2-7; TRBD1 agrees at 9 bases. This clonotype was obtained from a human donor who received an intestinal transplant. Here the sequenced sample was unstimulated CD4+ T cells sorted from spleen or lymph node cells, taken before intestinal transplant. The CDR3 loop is CASRPGQGAYEQYF. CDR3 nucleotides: TGCGCCAGCAGACCGGGACAGGGCGCGTACGAGCAGTACTTC.